Listed here are 20 T cell receptor beta chains from one sample, sequenced in a study of shared clonotypes between healthy human individuals. Sequencing used immunoSEQ multiplex PCR; TCRdb keeps in-frame clones, though not all of them. The data show 2 million to 2.5 million clones, around 90% seen once. Sequencing input: naive CD4+ T cells from PBMCs. Subset noted: CD45RA+ positively selected. These receptors were collected from a young man in good health. Some clones in this sample may be carry-over from other donors' samples.

As regards this clone: Other DNA sequences of this sample code for an identical CDR3. This chain connects TRBV29-1 to TRBJ2-3; D not certain. CDR1 and CDR2 from the germline V gene are SQVTM and ANQGSEA. This CDR3 is built from 13 residues. V gave up 4 bases and J gave up 1 base, with 9 bases separating them. The CDR3: CSVVGGGTDTQYF. CDR3 nucleotides: TGCAGCGTTGTTGGCGGAGGCACAGATACGCAGTATTTT.

This chain's CDR3 is CASSSSSVHEQFF. DNA for the CDR3: TGTGCCAGCAGCTCATCTAGCGTTCATGAGCAGTTCTTC. The chain uses TRBV7-3 and TRBJ2-1; D is possibly TRBD2 (6 bases). Trimming removed 4 bases at V and 8 bases at J, with 12 bases between. The V gene's germline CDR1 is SGHTA and CDR2 FQGTGA. CDR3 length equals 13 residues.

This sequence joins TRBV6-1 and TRBJ2-7, with D perhaps TRBD1 (5 bases). CDR1 MNHNS and CDR2 SASEGT come from the germline V gene. The CDR3 is 13 amino acids. The V end was cut by 10 bases, the J end by 3 bases, with 16 bases between. CDR3 bases: TGTGCCATCCAGGGAAACCCGCTCTACGAGCAGTACTTC. It encodes CAIQGNPLYEQYF.

The V gene is TRBV18, the J gene TRBJ1-1; possibly TRBD1 for D (6 bases). CDR1 is KGHSH, CDR2 LQKENI, per germline. The CDR3 consists of 15 residues. Trimming stripped 2 bases from V and 2 bases from J, with 12 bases between. The DNA for the CDR3 is TGTGCCAGCTCACCATTTGGGGGCCTAAACACTGAAGCTTTCTTT. Its translation is CASSPFGGLNTEAFF.

V is TRBV5-4 and J is TRBJ2-2; 7 bases are a match to TRBD2. The CDR3 has 16 residues. V was clipped by 2 bases and J by 6 bases; unmatched bases: 10. CDR1 and CDR2 (germline): SGHNT, YYREEE (reference sequence). The chain's CDR3 is CASSFSAGALPGELFF. The CDR3 nucleotides read TGTGCCAGCAGCTTTAGCGCGGGAGCTCTCCCCGGGGAGCTGTTTTTT.

This clone has a handful of counts. Other DNA sequences in this sample translate to the same CDR3. The CDR3 here is CASSPGGMNTEAFF. The CDR3 DNA is TGTGCCAGCAGCCCGGGGGGTATGAACACTGAAGCTTTCTTT. V gene TRBV7-3 combines with J gene TRBJ1-1; tentative D call: TRBD1 (5 bases). The CDR3 sequence is 14 residues long. Per germline, CDR1 SGHTA and CDR2 FQGTGA. The V end was cut by 5 bases, the J end by 0 bases, with 10 bases between.

On this clone itself: Distinct nucleotide sequences in the sample also encode this CDR3. The chain carries TRBV18 and TRBJ2-7; a possible D gene is TRBD1 (5 bases). Trimming took 5 bases from V and 3 from J, leaving 8 bases between them. The CDR3 runs to 12 residues. Germline-derived CDR1 and CDR2 are KGHSH and LQKENI. The DNA for the CDR3 is TGTGCCAGCTCAACAGACAGCTACGAGCAGTACTTC. It encodes CASSTDSYEQYF. Looking up the rest from reference TRBV18 and TRBJ2-7 gives the full variable domain: NAGVMQNPRHLVRRRGQEARLRCSPMKGHSHVYWYRQLPEEGLKFMVYLQKENIIDESGMPKERFSAEFPKEGPSILRIQQVVRGDSAAYFCASSTDSYEQYFGPGTRLTVT.

The genes are TRBV6-6 and TRBJ1-1; 10 bases map to TRBD1. Germline trimming cut 5 bases from V and 4 bases from J; bases unmatched to any gene: 10. In germline, CDR1 is MNHNY, CDR2 SVGAGI (reference sequence). The CDR3 has 16 residues. The CDR3 DNA follows: TGTGCCAGCAGTACTTCCGACAGGGGGCAATTCACTGAAGCTTTCTTT. This translates into CASSTSDRGQFTEAFF.

Only one count was recorded for this clone. The CDR3 nucleotides are TGTGCCAGCAGCGGGGGGACAGGGAACTCCTACGAGCAGTACTTC. It codes for CASSGGTGNSYEQYF. The V call is TRBV9, the J call TRBJ2-7; 9 bases map to TRBD1. Germline CDR1 is SGDLS and CDR2 is YYNGEE. The CDR3 extends over 15 amino acids. V was pared by 3 bases and J by 0 bases, with 4 bases of the junction left unmatched.

This chain joins TRBV4-3 and TRBJ2-1, with D perhaps TRBD2 (5 bases). The V and J ends lost 8 bases and 4 bases respectively, with 12 bases between them. Germline loops: CDR1 LGHNA, CDR2 YSLEER. The CDR3 runs to 13 residues. The CDR3 loop reads CASRGSGYNEQFF. Written as DNA, the CDR3 is TGCGCCAGCCGAGGGTCGGGATACAATGAGCAGTTCTTC.

This clone has just a few counts. The DNA of the CDR3 is TGTGCCAGCAGCTTAGTGACGGCCGGTGGCTACACCTTC. As protein: CASSLVTAGGYTF. V is TRBV7-9 and J is TRBJ1-2, with no clear D. The CDR3 consists of 13 residues. Trimming shortened V by 1 base and J by 7 bases, and 10 bases separated the two germline ends. Looked up from germline, CDR1 is SEHNR and CDR2 is FQNEAQ (reference sequence).

V usage is TRBV5-6 and J usage is TRBJ1-2, with D possibly matching TRBD1 (5 bases). CDR1 SGHDT and CDR2 YYEEEE come from the germline V gene. The CDR3 loop spans 14 amino acids. V dropped 4 bases and J dropped 1 base, with 11 bases sitting between them. The CDR3 region is CASSRGTVNYGYTF. In DNA, the CDR3 is TGTGCCAGCAGCCGTGGGACCGTTAACTATGGCTACACCTTC.

Details on this clone: Other nucleotide sequences in the sample specify the same CDR3. The CDR3 sequence is CASSLLATYEQYF. The CDR3 DNA is TGTGCCAGCAGTTTATTGGCAACTTACGAGCAGTACTTC. This chain uses TRBV27 with TRBJ2-7, with no clear D. V was clipped by 1 base and J by 4 bases, with 8 bases between them. This CDR3 has 13 residues. CDR1 is MNHEY and CDR2 is SMNVEV in the germline V gene (reference sequence).

The CDR3, as DNA: TGCGCCAGCAGTCATCCTCTCCGACAGGCTGAGGGGTATAGCAATCAGCCCCAGCATTTT. Translated, it gives CASSHPLRQAEGYSNQPQHF. The rearrangement uses TRBV23-1 and TRBJ1-5; D possibly corresponds to TRBD1 (6 bases). TRBV23-1 is given ORF status, its function remaining uncertain. V lost 3 bases and J lost 0, with 24 bases in between. This CDR3 spans 20 amino acids.

The chain recombines TRBV28 with TRBJ2-3; 10 bases are a match to TRBD2. The CDR3 is 15 residues long. The J segment lost 5 bases and the V segment lost 5 bases, leaving 7 bases of the junction unmatched. From germline, CDR1 is MDHEN and CDR2 SYDVKM. The CDR3 nucleotides are TGTGCCAGCAGTCAAGCGGGAGGGGTACGAGATACGCAGTATTTT. Its translation: CASSQAGGVRDTQYF.

The rearrangement uses TRBV5-1 and TRBJ2-3; a weak D match, TRBD2 (5 bases). The CDR3 totals 12 residues. Trimming took 7 bases from V and 6 from J, leaving 12 bases between them. Germline V gene sequence: CDR1 SGHRS, CDR2 YFSETQ. The CDR3 reads CASGLAADTQYF. As DNA, the CDR3 is TGCGCCAGCGGCCTAGCTGCGGATACGCAGTATTTT.

This chain joins TRBV6-5 and TRBJ2-7; 7 nucleotides agree with TRBD1. The CDR3 contains 13 residues. Losses at the gene ends were 9 bases for V and 6 bases for J; bases not matched to a gene: 11. Germline CDR1 is MNHEY and CDR2 is SVGAGI. CDR3 coding DNA: TGTGCCAGTCAAACCACAGGGGAACGCGAGCAGTACTTC. Protein product: CASQTTGEREQYF.

The chain carries TRBV5-1 and TRBJ1-2; D not resolved. V was cut by 0 bases and J by 0 bases, with 12 bases left in between. The V gene's germline CDR1 is SGHRS and CDR2 YFSETQ. This CDR3 is 16 amino acids long. For the CDR3, the DNA is TGCGCCAGCAGCTTGGCCATCGGATTAGCTAACTATGGCTACACCTTC. This sequence encodes CASSLAIGLANYGYTF.

The gene calls are TRBV5-4 and TRBJ1-1; D unresolved. The CDR3 extends over 15 amino acids. V was pared by 0 bases and J by 1 base, with 10 bases between. The V gene's germline CDR1 is SGHNT and CDR2 YYREEE (reference sequence). CDR3 in DNA: TGTGCCAGCAGCTTGGGTGTAGGGTCGAACACTGAAGCTTTCTTT. It codes for CASSLGVGSNTEAFF.

The chain couples TRBV6-6 to TRBJ2-3, with a weak D call TRBD2 (5 bases). V gave up 0 bases and J gave up 3 bases, with 13 bases separating them. The CDR3 length is 16 residues. CDR1 MNHNY and CDR2 SVGAGI come from the germline V gene (reference sequence). This CDR3 is CASSYSMAEATDTQYF. In DNA, the CDR3 is TGTGCCAGCAGTTACTCTATGGCGGAGGCGACAGATACGCAGTATTTT.